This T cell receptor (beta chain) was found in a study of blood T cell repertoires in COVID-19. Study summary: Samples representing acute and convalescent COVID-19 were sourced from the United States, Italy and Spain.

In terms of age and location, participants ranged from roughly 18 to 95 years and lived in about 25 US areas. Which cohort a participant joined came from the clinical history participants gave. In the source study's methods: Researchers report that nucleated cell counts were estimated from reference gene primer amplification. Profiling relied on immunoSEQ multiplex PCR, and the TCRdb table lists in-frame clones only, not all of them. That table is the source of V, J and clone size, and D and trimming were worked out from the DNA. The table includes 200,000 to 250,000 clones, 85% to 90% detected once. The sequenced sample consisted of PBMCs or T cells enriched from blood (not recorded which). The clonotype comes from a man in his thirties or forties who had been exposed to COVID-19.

The CDR3: CASSLGTNDEQFF. For the CDR3, the DNA is TGTGCCAGCAGCTTAGGGACTAACGATGAGCAGTTCTTC. V and J are TRBV7-9 and TRBJ2-1, with D possibly matching TRBD2 (6 bases). The CDR3 runs to 13 residues. Germline V gene lookup returns CDR1 SEHNR and CDR2 FQNEAQ (reference sequence). The germline V and J ends were trimmed by 1 base and 8 bases, with 9 bases remaining between them.